This passage covers 4 T cell receptor beta chains from one sample sequenced in a study of blood T cell repertoires in COVID-19. The repertoire was sequenced with immunoSEQ multiplex PCR; TCRdb's copy has only in-frame clones and lacks some. The sample has 270,000 or so clones, about 85% seen once. Specimen: peripheral blood. The receptors were gathered from a human donor in a cohort sampled during active COVID-19.

J is TRBJ2-7 and V is TRBV7-3; 10 bases fit TRBD2. Germline V gene sequence: CDR1 SGHTA, CDR2 FQGTGA. J lost 5 bases, V lost 1 base, and 5 bases had no gene match. The CDR3 covers 15 residues. This CDR3 reads CASSLMGLAGDEQYF. The CDR3 nucleotides read TGTGCCAGCAGCTTAATGGGTCTAGCGGGGGACGAGCAGTACTTC.

This chain joins TRBV19 and TRBJ2-2, with TRBD1 as a possible D gene (5 bases). Trimming took 5 bases from V and 3 from J, leaving 13 bases between them. The germline V gene has CDR1 LNHDA and CDR2 SQIVND (reference sequence). There are 15 residues in the CDR3. CDR3 in amino acids: CASSAKQVHTGELFF. The CDR3 nucleotides are TGTGCCAGTAGTGCAAAACAGGTACACACCGGGGAGCTGTTTTTT.

In this sample, this clone turned up a few times. The rearrangement joins TRBV7-3 to TRBJ2-5, with D maybe TRBD2 (5 bases). The V end lost 3 bases, the J end lost 3 bases, and 8 bases lay between the germline ends. This CDR3 region has 13 residues. CDR1 is SGHTA and CDR2 is FQGTGA in the germline V gene. The CDR3 DNA reads TGTGCCAGCAGCTTCCGGCGGGAAGAGACCCAGTACTTC. This sequence encodes CASSFRREETQYF.

The CDR3 DNA reads TGTGCCAGCAGCAAGACTAGCGGAGGCGCCTACGAGCAGTACTTC. This encodes CASSKTSGGAYEQYF. The V and J genes are TRBV7-3 and TRBJ2-7, with 9 bases lining up with TRBD2. Germline V gene sequence: CDR1 SGHTA, CDR2 FQGTGA. Trimming at V came to 5 bases and at J to 2 bases, leaving 7 bases not matched to a gene. The CDR3 contains 15 residues.